The subject of this entry is one T cell receptor beta chain. Its cognate antigen is unknown. This sample was included in a study of glioma-infiltrating T cells after dendritic cell vaccination. General study points: TCR clonality showed no direct relationship with survival.

Data came from immunoSEQ multiplex PCR; TCRdb stores just in-frame clones and leaves some out. In the table there are approximately 93,000 clones, around 84% of which are singletons. Germline V gene sequence: CDR1 SGHVS, CDR2 FQNEAQ. This CDR3 contains 15 residues. The V end lost 5 bases, the J end lost 2 bases, and 16 bases lay between the germline ends. Time point: after dendritic cell vaccination, including at tumor progression/relapse. The sample here was blood, taken after dendritic cell vaccination. The J gene is TRBJ2-7, the V gene TRBV7-8, with no clear D. The sequence derives from a human donor with glioblastoma. The CDR3 nucleotides are TGTGCCAGCAGCCCTCGCCAGGCCCCGGCCTACGAGCAGTACTTC. It encodes CASSPRQAPAYEQYF. The variable domain in full, completed from reference TRBV7-8 and TRBJ2-7, reads GAGVSQSPRYKVAKRGQDVALRCDPISGHVSLFWYQQALGQGPEFLTYFQNEAQLDKSGLPSDRFFAERPEGSVSTLKIQRTQQEDSAVYLCASSPRQAPAYEQYFGPGTRLTVT.